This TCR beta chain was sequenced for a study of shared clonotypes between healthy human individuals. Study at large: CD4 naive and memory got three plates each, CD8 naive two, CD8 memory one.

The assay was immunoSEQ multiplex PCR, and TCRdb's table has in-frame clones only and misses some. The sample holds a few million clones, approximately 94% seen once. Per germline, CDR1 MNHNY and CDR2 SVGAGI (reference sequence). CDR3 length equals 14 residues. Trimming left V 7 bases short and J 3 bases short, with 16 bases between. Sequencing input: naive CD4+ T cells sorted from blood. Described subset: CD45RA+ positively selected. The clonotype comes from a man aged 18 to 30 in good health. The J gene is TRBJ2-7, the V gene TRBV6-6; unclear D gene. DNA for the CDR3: TGTGCCAGCAAAGCCGGGCCCCACCTCTACGAGCAGTACTTC. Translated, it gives CASKAGPHLYEQYF.